Sequencing of this T cell receptor (beta chain) was carried out in a study of blood T cell repertoires in COVID-19. At the level of the study: Acute-phase and convalescent COVID-19 samples originated in the United States, Italy and Spain.

This CDR3 is built from 15 residues. Germline V gene lookup returns CDR1 ENHRY and CDR2 SYGVKD. Trimming removed 7 bases from V and 3 bases from J, with 13 bases in between. How the authors handled the data: How many nucleated cells were present was estimated from reference gene primer amplification. Using immunoSEQ multiplex PCR, the repertoire was profiled, and TCRdb retains in-frame clones only, with some absent. Clonal size and the V and J genes are those of that table, whereas D and trimming came from the DNA. The sample lists 120,000 to 150,000 clones; roughly 81% were seen once. This TCR was recovered from a human donor with acute or convalescent COVID-19. The donor label of this sample is uncertain. The chain employs TRBV10-3 and TRBJ2-6, with D maybe TRBD2 (7 bases). The sequenced sample was peripheral blood. CDR3 residues: CAITLGGRGANVLTF. CDR3 DNA: TGTGCCATCACCCTCGGGGGGCGTGGGGCCAACGTCCTGACTTTC.